These T cell receptor beta chains were read from a single sample in a study of T cell responses to AZD1222 COVID-19 vaccine. The assay was immunoSEQ multiplex PCR, and TCRdb's table has in-frame clones only and misses some. This sample carries some 140,000 clones, about nine tenths of them seen once, and the ten largest clones take 3% to 3.5%. Sequences were derived from peripheral blood, sampled on day 0 of AZD1222 vaccination. The source of these receptors is an adult in good health. Both conserved end residues are part of each CDR3. Each record gives: V gene, clone size, J gene, D gene, CDR3 protein, CDR3 DNA. A D gene is named only where the DNA matches it firmly. Clone size is shown for a subset of rows, as once, few, many or a class of expanded clone.

V gene: TRBV29-1
clone size: .
J gene: TRBJ2-7
D gene: .
CDR3 protein: CSVEDQGGGEQYF
CDR3 DNA: TGCAGCGTTGAAGATCAAGGGGGAGGCGAGCAGTACTTC

V gene: TRBV19
clone size: .
J gene: TRBJ1-2
D gene: .
CDR3 protein: CASSIRLSGYTF
CDR3 DNA: TGTGCCAGTAGTATACGTCTGTCCGGCTACACCTTC

V gene: TRBV12-5
clone size: .
J gene: TRBJ2-7
D gene: .
CDR3 protein: CASGLILGQGSSYEQYF
CDR3 DNA: TGTGCTAGTGGTTTAATTCTGGGACAAGGGAGCTCCTACGAGCAGTACTTC

V gene: TRBV7-2
clone size: .
J gene: TRBJ2-2
D gene: TRBD1
CDR3 protein: CASSKVGQGSTGELFF
CDR3 DNA: TGTGCCAGCAGCAAAGTCGGACAGGGATCTACCGGGGAGCTGTTTTTT

V gene: TRBV4-1
clone size: .
J gene: TRBJ1-5
D gene: TRBD1
CDR3 protein: CASSPGQGQPQHF
CDR3 DNA: TGCGCCAGCAGCCCGGGACAGGGTCAGCCCCAGCATTTT

V gene: TRBV4-3
clone size: .
J gene: TRBJ2-5
D gene: .
CDR3 protein: CASSQGGRGRGETQYF
CDR3 DNA: TGCGCCAGCAGCCAAGGAGGTAGAGGGCGGGGAGAGACCCAGTACTTC

V gene: TRBV6-6
clone size: .
J gene: TRBJ1-4
D gene: .
CDR3 protein: CASRARMAGPNEKLFF
CDR3 DNA: TGTGCCAGCAGGGCTAGAATGGCAGGTCCTAATGAAAAACTGTTTTTT

V gene: TRBV2
clone size: .
J gene: TRBJ1-4
D gene: .
CDR3 protein: CASSEGEKLFF
CDR3 DNA: TGTGCCAGCAGTGAAGGTGAAAAACTGTTTTTT

V gene: TRBV6-5
clone size: .
J gene: TRBJ1-3
D gene: .
CDR3 protein: CASSYGGTFSGNTIYF
CDR3 DNA: TGTGCCAGCAGTTACGGGGGGACCTTCTCTGGAAACACCATATATTTT

V gene: TRBV12-3/TRBV12-4
clone size: .
J gene: TRBJ1-2
D gene: .
CDR3 protein: CASREGVDYGYTF
CDR3 DNA: TGTGCCAGCAGGGAGGGGGTGGACTATGGCTACACCTTC

V gene: TRBV5-1
clone size: .
J gene: TRBJ2-2
D gene: .
CDR3 protein: CASSLGSAGELFF
CDR3 DNA: TGCGCCAGCAGCTTGGGGAGTGCCGGGGAGCTGTTTTTT

V gene: TRBV3-1/TRBV3-2
clone size: .
J gene: TRBJ1-6
D gene: .
CDR3 protein: CASSQGQPVSSPLHF
CDR3 DNA: TGTGCCAGCAGCCAAGGGCAGCCCGTGAGCTCACCCCTCCACTTT

V gene: TRBV2
clone size: .
J gene: TRBJ2-2
D gene: .
CDR3 protein: CASRGSGGGELFF
CDR3 DNA: TGTGCCAGCAGAGGTAGCGGAGGGGGGGAGCTGTTTTTT

V gene: TRBV9
clone size: .
J gene: TRBJ2-7
D gene: .
CDR3 protein: CASSVDSGAGEQYF
CDR3 DNA: TGTGCCAGCAGCGTAGATTCAGGGGCCGGCGAGCAGTACTTC

V gene: TRBV5-1
clone size: .
J gene: TRBJ1-1
D gene: .
CDR3 protein: CASSSKGGNTEAFF
CDR3 DNA: TGCGCCAGCAGCTCGAAGGGGGGAAACACTGAAGCTTTCTTT

V gene: TRBV27
clone size: once
J gene: TRBJ2-2
D gene: TRBD1
CDR3 protein: CASSLRQGGTGELFF
CDR3 DNA: TGTGCCAGCAGTTTAAGACAGGGGGGCACCGGGGAGCTGTTTTTT

V gene: TRBV3-1/TRBV3-2
clone size: .
J gene: TRBJ2-7
D gene: TRBD2
CDR3 protein: CASSPSGGAYEQYF
CDR3 DNA: TGTGCCAGCAGCCCCAGCGGGGGGGCCTACGAGCAGTACTTC

V gene: TRBV20-1
clone size: once
J gene: TRBJ2-7
D gene: TRBD1
CDR3 protein: CSASTGTGIGEQYF
CDR3 DNA: TGCAGTGCTAGTACCGGGACAGGGATAGGGGAGCAGTACTTC

V gene: TRBV7-2
clone size: .
J gene: TRBJ2-7
D gene: TRBD1
CDR3 protein: CASSPVAGQGSYEQYF
CDR3 DNA: TGTGCCAGCAGCCCTGTGGCGGGACAGGGTTCCTACGAGCAGTACTTC

V gene: TRBV9
clone size: .
J gene: TRBJ2-6
D gene: TRBD1
CDR3 protein: CASSVVRTGDGGANVLTF
CDR3 DNA: TGTGCCAGCAGCGTAGTTAGGACAGGGGACGGTGGGGCCAACGTCCTGACTTTC

V gene: TRBV6-5
clone size: .
J gene: TRBJ1-2
D gene: TRBD1
CDR3 protein: CASRPGQQSGYTF
CDR3 DNA: TGTGCCAGCAGACCGGGACAGCAATCCGGCTACACCTTC

V gene: TRBV5-4
clone size: .
J gene: TRBJ1-2
D gene: TRBD1
CDR3 protein: CASSPTGGENYGYTF
CDR3 DNA: TGTGCCAGCAGCCCGACAGGGGGCGAAAACTATGGCTACACCTTC

V gene: TRBV6-6
clone size: .
J gene: TRBJ2-7
D gene: TRBD1
CDR3 protein: CASSYHGQADYEQYF
CDR3 DNA: TGTGCCAGCAGTTATCACGGACAGGCAGACTACGAGCAGTACTTC

V gene: TRBV5-4
clone size: .
J gene: TRBJ2-5
D gene: TRBD2
CDR3 protein: CASSLAGGGTQYF
CDR3 DNA: TGTGCCAGCAGCTTAGCGGGGGGCGGGACCCAGTACTTC

V gene: TRBV2
clone size: .
J gene: TRBJ2-1
D gene: TRBD1
CDR3 protein: CASSADRGAYNEQFF
CDR3 DNA: TGTGCCAGCAGTGCGGACAGGGGGGCTTACAATGAGCAGTTCTTC

V gene: TRBV28
clone size: once
J gene: TRBJ1-6
D gene: .
CDR3 protein: CASSTVGTPSSYNSPLHF
CDR3 DNA: TGTGCCAGCAGTACTGTCGGGACACCGAGCTCCTATAATTCACCCCTCCACTTT

V gene: TRBV6-6
clone size: few
J gene: TRBJ1-5
D gene: .
CDR3 protein: CASSGQGRNQPQHF
CDR3 DNA: TGTGCCAGCAGTGGGCAGGGGAGAAATCAGCCCCAGCATTTT

V gene: TRBV7-7
clone size: .
J gene: TRBJ2-2
D gene: TRBD1
CDR3 protein: CASSLVTGSTGELFF
CDR3 DNA: TGTGCTAGCAGCTTAGTGACAGGGTCCACCGGGGAGCTGTTTTTT

V gene: TRBV12-5
clone size: .
J gene: TRBJ1-1
D gene: .
CDR3 protein: CASGLVLAPLTSNMNTEAFF
CDR3 DNA: TGTGCTAGTGGTTTGGTACTCGCCCCCCTGACGAGTAACATGAACACTGAAGCTTTCTTT

V gene: TRBV10-3
clone size: .
J gene: TRBJ2-5
D gene: .
CDR3 protein: CAISEQETQYF
CDR3 DNA: TGTGCCATCAGTGAGCAGGAGACCCAGTACTTC

V gene: TRBV28
clone size: .
J gene: TRBJ1-2
D gene: TRBD1
CDR3 protein: CASSLGGQDSNYGYTF
CDR3 DNA: TGTGCCAGCAGTTTGGGGGGACAGGACTCTAACTATGGCTACACCTTC

V gene: TRBV2
clone size: .
J gene: TRBJ2-5
D gene: .
CDR3 protein: CASRANEETQYF
CDR3 DNA: TGTGCCAGCAGGGCAAATGAGGAGACCCAGTACTTC

V gene: TRBV5-4
clone size: .
J gene: TRBJ1-2
D gene: TRBD1
CDR3 protein: CASRAQGARSYGYTF
CDR3 DNA: TGTGCCAGCAGGGCACAGGGGGCGCGGAGCTATGGCTACACCTTC

V gene: TRBV19
clone size: .
J gene: TRBJ1-2
D gene: TRBD1
CDR3 protein: CASTSPPTGGGFGYTF
CDR3 DNA: TGTGCCAGTACAAGTCCCCCCACAGGAGGGGGCTTTGGCTACACCTTC

V gene: TRBV7-2
clone size: once
J gene: TRBJ2-3
D gene: TRBD1
CDR3 protein: CASSSSGDRGISSTDTQYF
CDR3 DNA: TGTGCCAGCAGCTCGAGCGGGGACAGGGGAATTTCTAGCACAGATACGCAGTATTTT

V gene: TRBV5-1
clone size: .
J gene: TRBJ2-3
D gene: TRBD2
CDR3 protein: CASSPGLAESTDTQYF
CDR3 DNA: TGCGCCAGCAGCCCGGGACTAGCGGAGAGCACAGATACGCAGTATTTT

V gene: TRBV7-9
clone size: .
J gene: TRBJ1-2
D gene: TRBD1
CDR3 protein: CASSPLDRVLGYTF
CDR3 DNA: TGTGCCAGCAGCCCTCTGGACAGGGTTCTTGGCTACACCTTC

V gene: TRBV7-2
clone size: .
J gene: TRBJ2-5
D gene: .
CDR3 protein: CASSLNSPETQYF
CDR3 DNA: TGTGCCAGCAGCTTAAATAGCCCAGAGACCCAGTACTTC

V gene: TRBV4-1
clone size: .
J gene: TRBJ1-2
D gene: .
CDR3 protein: CASSQEGVGYTF
CDR3 DNA: TGCGCCAGCAGCCAAGAGGGGGTTGGCTACACCTTC